The 27 T cell receptor beta chains in this list originate from one sample, sequenced in a study of blood T cells in healthy people across ages. Primers used in a second PCR of about 7 to 12 cycles were a sample-barcoded 5' primer and a J-beta primer mix. Each CDR3 protein is one row after TCRdb ran MiXCR on the 5' RACE reads. The sample consists of 1 million to 1.2 million distinct CDR3 sequences, approximately 38% of them appearing once. Sequences were obtained from blood. The receptors were gathered from a man between 18 and 35 years old in good health.

This clonotype came up a few times. The chain combines TRBV24-1 with TRBJ2-1; D may be TRBD1 (6 bases). This CDR3 region has 16 residues. The V end was cut by 2 bases, the J end by 6 bases, with 16 bases between. CDR1 and CDR2 from the germline V gene are KGHDR and SFDVKD. The CDR3 loop reads CATSDSSRDTLNEQFF. DNA for the CDR3: TGTGCCACCAGTGATTCCAGTAGGGACACCCTCAATGAGCAGTTCTTC.

This clonotype was observed a handful of times. One base away lies a much larger clone, so this may be a sequencing read error. The chain employs TRBV12-3 or TRBV12-4 and TRBJ2-1, with TRBD1 as a possible D gene (5 bases). The ends were cut back, 4 bases at V and 7 bases at J, with 17 bases in the middle. The CDR3 runs to 15 residues. In DNA form, the CDR3 reads TGTGCCAGCAGTTATATACAGGCCTCGGCGAATGAGCAGTTCTTC. Its translation is CASSYIQASANEQFF.

V usage is TRBV7-6 and J usage is TRBJ2-1; D unresolved. Germline V gene data show CDR1 as SGHVS and CDR2 as FNYEAQ. V lost 2 bases and J lost 0, with 20 bases in between. CDR3 size: 19 residues. This CDR3 is CASSLNPLGWVRSYNEQFF. For the CDR3, the DNA is TGTGCCAGCAGCTTAAACCCGTTAGGGTGGGTACGCTCCTACAATGAGCAGTTCTTC.

This chain links TRBV10-3 with TRBJ1-1; D not certain. The CDR3 is 14 residues long. The V and J ends lost 2 bases and 5 bases respectively, with 12 bases between them. Germline loops: CDR1 ENHRY, CDR2 SYGVKD. CDR3 bases: TGTGCCATCAGTGAGGCCATAGGTGGGACTGAAGCTTTCTTT. Translated: CAISEAIGGTEAFF.

The chain uses TRBV5-1 and TRBJ1-1; maybe TRBD1 (5 bases). This CDR3 comprises 14 residues. The germline gives CDR1 SGHRS, CDR2 YFSETQ. The V end was cut by 6 bases, the J end by 4 bases, with 16 bases between. CDR3 amino acids: CASTQVRGGTEAFF. CDR3 bases: TGCGCCAGCACCCAGGTGAGGGGAGGCACTGAAGCTTTCTTT.

The chain links TRBV6-6 to TRBJ1-1, with 7 positions matching TRBD1. V lost 8 bases, J lost 8 bases, and 11 bases stayed unmatched. CDR1 is MNHNY, CDR2 SVGAGI, per germline (reference sequence). The CDR3 loop spans 13 amino acids. This CDR3 reads CASGPRTGREAFF. The CDR3 region has the DNA TGTGCCAGCGGACCCCGGACAGGAAGAGAAGCTTTCTTT.

This chain connects TRBV20-1 to TRBJ1-5; D is possibly TRBD1 (5 bases). Germline values: CDR1 DFQATT, CDR2 SNEGSKA (reference sequence). Trimming pared 1 base from V and 4 bases from J, leaving 14 bases between. The CDR3 length is 15 residues. CDR3 nucleotides: TGCAGTGCTAGAGTAAGGCAGGGCGGGAATCAGCCCCAGCATTTT. Translated: CSARVRQGGNQPQHF.

This clonotype was counted between two and nine times. The V call is TRBV4-3, the J call TRBJ2-7, with D unclear. The CDR3 is made up of 15 amino acids. Trimming cost V 0 bases and J 7 bases, with 16 bases left between them. CDR1 LGHNA and CDR2 YSLEER come from the germline V gene. As DNA, the CDR3 is TGCGCCAGCAGCCAAGATGGATTGTCCGGCGATGAGCAGTACTTC. Protein product: CASSQDGLSGDEQYF.

J is TRBJ2-2 and V is TRBV20-1; a possible D gene is TRBD2 (5 bases). Trimming removed 0 bases at V and 5 bases at J, with 13 bases between. Germline V gene sequence: CDR1 DFQATT, CDR2 SNEGSKA (reference sequence). The CDR3 is 15 amino acids. Here the CDR3 reads CSARDHRRETGELFF. For the CDR3, the DNA is TGCAGTGCTAGAGATCATAGAAGGGAGACCGGGGAGCTGTTTTTT.

This clonotype showed up just a few times. Here the CDR3 reads CASSLWGAAEQFF. The CDR3 region has the DNA TGTGCCAGCAGTTTATGGGGGGCTGCTGAGCAGTTCTTC. The V and J genes are TRBV12-3 or TRBV12-4 and TRBJ2-1; perhaps D is TRBD1 or TRBD2 (6 bases each). The CDR3 spans 13 residues. The ends were cut back, 2 bases at V and 9 bases at J, with 11 bases in the middle.

The table lists this clonotype with a count of one. The gene calls are TRBV4-1 and TRBJ2-5, with D maybe TRBD2 (6 bases). V gave up 1 base and J gave up 11 bases, with 23 bases separating them. There are 16 residues in the CDR3. CDR1 is MGHRA, CDR2 YSYEKL, per germline. The CDR3 sequence: CASSQVGGTYYNEQYF. CDR3 bases: TGCGCCAGCAGCCAAGTTGGGGGGACCTACTACAATGAGCAGTACTTC.

The chain joins TRBV6-5 to TRBJ1-2; 8 nucleotides match TRBD1. The CDR3 loop spans 15 amino acids. V gave up 6 bases and J gave up 4 bases; unmatched junction bases: 10. CDR1 is MNHEY and CDR2 is SVGAGI in the germline V gene. This CDR3 is CASSRDRGEVYGYTF. For the CDR3, the DNA is TGTGCCAGCAGCAGAGACAGGGGCGAAGTCTATGGCTACACCTTC.

The V call is TRBV6-2 or TRBV6-3, the J call TRBJ2-3; 7 nucleotides line up with TRBD2. This CDR3 has 16 amino acids. CDR1 is MNHEY, CDR2 SVGEGT, per germline. J was trimmed by 2 bases and V by 8 bases; bases with no gene match: 13. This chain's CDR3 is CASQTPGLVFTDTQYF. The CDR3 region has the DNA TGTGCCAGCCAAACCCCCGGACTAGTTTTCACAGATACGCAGTATTTT.

The rearrangement links TRBV20-1 to TRBJ1-1; perhaps TRBD1 as D (5 bases). CDR3 length: 14 residues. The germline V gene encodes CDR1 DFQATT and CDR2 SNEGSKA (reference sequence). Trimming removed 3 bases at V and 1 base at J, with 12 bases between. As DNA, the CDR3 is TGCAGTGCTAGGGGGGGGGTTTCGAACACTGAAGCTTTCTTT. Amino acids: CSARGGVSNTEAFF.

The gene calls are TRBV25-1 and TRBJ2-4; 8 bases are a match to TRBD2. Germline V gives CDR1 MGHDK, CDR2 SYGVNS. CDR3 size: 14 residues. Trimming removed 1 base from V and 8 bases from J; junction bases left unmatched: 4. CDR3 amino acids: CASSEWAGGDIQYF. CDR3 DNA sequence: TGTGCCAGCAGTGAATGGGCGGGGGGAGACATTCAGTACTTC.

The J gene is TRBJ1-3, the V gene TRBV20-1; D remains unclear. This CDR3 comprises 15 residues. CDR1 and CDR2 from the germline V gene are DFQATT and SNEGSKA (reference sequence). Trimming left V 0 bases short and J 0 bases short, with 9 bases between. The CDR3 spells CSARDASSSGNTIYF. CDR3 nucleotides: TGCAGTGCTAGAGATGCCAGTTCCTCTGGAAACACCATATATTTT.

This clonotype was seen more than once but under ten times. The chain is built from TRBV15 and TRBJ1-5; D perhaps matches TRBD1 (5 bases). The germline V gene encodes CDR1 LNHNV and CDR2 YYDKDF (reference sequence). Trimming pared 2 bases from V and 0 bases from J, leaving 14 bases between. The length of the CDR3 is 17 residues. The CDR3 DNA reads as TGTGCCACCAGCAGAAAGAGAAGGGACTATAGCAATCAGCCCCAGCATTTT. It yields the protein CATSRKRRDYSNQPQHF. Using reference TRBV15 and TRBJ1-5 for the parts outside the CDR3, the full variable domain is DAMVIQNPRYQVTQFGKPVTLSCSQTLNHNVMYWYQQKSSQAPKLLFHYYDKDFNNEADTPDNFQSRRPNTSFCFLDIRSPGLGDTAMYLCATSRKRRDYSNQPQHFGDGTRLSIL.

This clonotype has a single count. The CDR3 DNA reads as TGTGCCAGCAGGCCCATACGGGCAGGGGATTGGACTGAAGCTTTCTTT. Encoded protein: CASRPIRAGDWTEAFF. The chain recombines TRBV21-1 with TRBJ1-1; the table calls TRBD1, which could not be checked here. TRBV21-1 has pseudogene status. This CDR3 has 16 residues.

A note on this clonotype: A far larger clone is just one base off, so this is likely a read error. The chain carries TRBV7-9 and TRBJ2-7; TRBD2 might be the D (5 bases). Germline V gene lookup returns CDR1 SEHNR and CDR2 FQNEAQ (reference sequence). The CDR3 consists of 11 residues. The V and J ends lost 6 bases and 9 bases respectively, with 12 bases between them. The CDR3 is CASSASYVQYF. In DNA, the CDR3 is TGTGCCAGCAGTGCTAGCTATGTGCAGTACTTC.

The chain uses TRBV14 and TRBJ1-1, with 7 bases that match TRBD1. Germline CDR1 and CDR2: SGHDN and FVKESK. This CDR3 is built from 14 residues. Trimming removed 4 bases from V and 3 bases from J; junction bases left unmatched: 5. DNA for the CDR3: TGTGCCAGCAGCCCGACAGGGAAGTACACTGAAGCTTTCTTT. Translating it yields CASSPTGKYTEAFF.

The V and J genes are TRBV4-3 and TRBJ1-1, with D tentatively TRBD1 (5 bases). V was cut by 4 bases and J by 7 bases, with 16 bases left in between. This CDR3 comprises 14 residues. Germline V CDR1 and CDR2: LGHNA, YSLEER. The CDR3 DNA reads as TGCGCCAGCAGCCTCCTAGGCCCAACAGGTGAAGCTTTCTTT. Translating it yields CASSLLGPTGEAFF.

This chain uses TRBV7-8 with TRBJ1-2, with 9 nucleotides matching TRBD1. The CDR3 is 16 amino acids. Looked up from germline, CDR1 is SGHVS and CDR2 is FQNEAQ. V trimming: 6 bases; J trimming: 3 bases; junction bases outside the gene matches: 11. The CDR3 sequence is CASSFGTGLGDYGYTF. CDR3 bases: TGTGCCAGCAGTTTCGGGACAGGGCTGGGGGACTATGGCTACACCTTC.

The chain combines TRBV10-3 with TRBJ1-1; no reliable D call. Deletions cut 5 bases from V and 6 bases from J, with 16 bases between. This CDR3 has 14 residues. CDR1 ENHRY and CDR2 SYGVKD come from the germline V gene. CDR3 in DNA: TGTGCCATCAGTCCAGGTCAGGCGCGCCCTGAAGCTTTCTTT. This encodes CAISPGQARPEAFF.

For this clonotype: One junction end disagrees with the germline gene, perhaps due to a read error. The chain recombines TRBV5-5 with TRBJ1-5; no firm D call. CDR1 and CDR2 from the germline V gene are SGHKS and YYEKEE (reference sequence). The CDR3 covers 14 residues. The CDR3 DNA sequence: TGTGTCAGCAGCTTGGCGGGCGGCAATCAGCCCCAGCATTTT. This codes for CVSSLAGGNQPQHF.

This chain uses TRBV7-2 with TRBJ1-2; the D gene is possibly TRBD1 (5 bases). V shed 7 bases and J shed 3 bases, with 9 bases lying between them. Germline CDR1 and CDR2: SGHTA and FQGNSA. This CDR3 contains 12 residues. The CDR3 sequence: CASTLGDYGYTF. Here the CDR3 DNA reads TGTGCCAGCACCCTAGGGGACTATGGCTACACCTTC.

The genes are TRBV12-3 or TRBV12-4 and TRBJ1-6; D uncertain. This CDR3 is 12 amino acids long. The V gene lost 7 bases and the J gene lost 14 bases, with 15 bases spanning the gap. In DNA, the CDR3 is TGTGCCAGCATCCGGGCCTCCGGCGCCCTCCACTTT. This codes for CASIRASGALHF.

The chain combines TRBV19 with TRBJ1-1; weak D call: TRBD1 (5 bases). Germline V gene data show CDR1 as LNHDA and CDR2 as SQIVND (reference sequence). The CDR3 contains 16 residues. V was cut by 7 bases and J by 4 bases, with 22 bases left in between. In nucleotides, the CDR3 is TGTGCCAGTATTAAGTGGGGCGTTAGAAGTGGCACTGAAGCTTTCTTT. Translated: CASIKWGVRSGTEAFF.